The 2 T cell receptor beta chains below come from one sample, sequenced in a study of blood T cell repertoires in COVID-19. The data were produced by immunoSEQ multiplex PCR, yet TCRdb's version contains in-frame clones alone and is incomplete. The table records 490,000 or so clones, approximately 90% of them present only once. The sequencing sample was made of PBMCs or T cells enriched from blood (not recorded which). The receptors here all came from an older woman who had recovered from COVID-19.

About this clone: The identical CDR3 is also encoded by other nucleotide sequences in the sample. The chain recombines TRBV3-1 (or the pseudogene TRBV3-2) with TRBJ1-2, with TRBD1 identical over 9 bases. The J segment lost 8 bases and the V segment lost 1 base, leaving 2 bases of the junction unmatched. The CDR3 has 13 residues. CDR1 and CDR2 (germline): LGHDT, YNNKEL (reference sequence). CDR3 DNA sequence: TGTGCCAGCAGCCAAGGGACAGGGGAGGGCTACACCTTC. As protein: CASSQGTGEGYTF.

The genes are TRBV6-6 and TRBJ1-6; 9 bases are shared with TRBD1. CDR3 length equals 14 residues. Germline V gene sequence: CDR1 MNHNY, CDR2 SVGAGI (reference sequence). The trim removed 6 bases at V and 10 bases at J, leaving 7 bases unmatched. The CDR3 here is CASSSGTGKSPLHF. Here the CDR3 DNA reads TGTGCCAGCAGCTCCGGGACAGGGAAGTCACCCCTCCACTTT.